The rows below give T cell receptor beta chains drawn from one sample of a study of regulatory T cells in long-lasting Graves disease. Each CDR3 protein gets one entry after TCRdb re-called the multiplex PCR reads with MiXCR. The sample has hundreds of thousands of distinct CDR3 sequences; approximately 12% are singletons. These data also featured in a second study, about T cells in Graves' hyperthyroidism and ophthalmopathy.

The input for sequencing was peripheral blood mononuclear cells (PBMCs), taken at new diagnosis, from a patient treated with antithyroid drugs. These receptors all come from a woman in her twenties or thirties with Graves disease. Each CDR3 is given with its conserved first and last residue. The order of the fields is D gene, V gene, clone size, J gene, CDR3 protein, CDR3 DNA. The D gene is left open where the match is weak. The size field is filled for only some rows; it gives once, few, many or a size class.

>TRBD1|TRBV19|many|TRBJ2-2
CASRIVGTANTGELFF
TGTGCCAGTAGAATTGTCGGGACAGCGAACACCGGGGAGCTGTTTTTT
>TRBD2|TRBV6-2/TRBV6-3|.|TRBJ2-3
CASRTRLAVTDTQYF
TGTGCCAGCAGAACCCGACTAGCGGTCACAGATACGCAGTATTTT
>.|TRBV18|many|TRBJ1-1
CASSPLLHNTEAFF
TGTGCCAGCTCACCACTTTTACACAACACTGAAGCTTTCTTT
>.|TRBV30|.|TRBJ2-2
CASAGDSHTGELFF
TGTGCCTCGGCTGGGGACTCCCACACCGGGGAGCTGTTTTTT
>.|TRBV29-1|few|TRBJ1-1
CSVGPASRTEAFF
TGCAGCGTTGGTCCCGCCTCGCGCACTGAAGCTTTCTTT
>TRBD2|TRBV7-9|many|TRBJ2-7
CASSPRDGGGIEQYF
TGTGCCAGCAGCCCGCGGGACGGGGGAGGGATCGAGCAGTACTTC
>TRBD1|TRBV7-2|.|TRBJ1-5
CASSPRWDRGNNQPQHF
TGTGCCAGCAGCCCCCGTTGGGACAGGGGTAACAATCAGCCCCAGCATTTT
>TRBD2|TRBV3-1|few|TRBJ2-7
CASSVLAGGAEQYF
TGTGCCAGCAGCGTTCTAGCGGGAGGCGCCGAGCAGTACTTC
>.|TRBV7-9|many|TRBJ2-1
CASSLPNTYYNEQFF
TGTGCCAGCAGCTTACCCAACACCTACTACAATGAGCAGTTCTTC
>.|TRBV12-3/TRBV12-4|.|TRBJ1-6
CASSPGWNSPLHF
TGTGCCAGCAGCCCAGGGTGGAATTCACCCCTCCACTTT
>.|TRBV10-3|many|TRBJ2-3
CAISPPEYTDTQYF
TGTGCCATCAGCCCCCCGGAATACACAGATACGCAGTATTTT
>TRBD2|TRBV6-2/TRBV6-3|many|TRBJ2-1
CASEIGGSFNRNEQFF
TGTGCCAGCGAAATCGGCGGGAGCTTCAACAGGAATGAGCAGTTCTTC
>TRBD2|TRBV11-2|many|TRBJ2-1
CASSPSGSGVSYNEQFF
TGTGCCAGCAGCCCCTCGGGTAGCGGGGTCTCCTACAATGAGCAGTTCTTC
>TRBD1|TRBV6-1|many|TRBJ1-4
CASSASDRVTNEKLFF
TGTGCCAGCAGTGCTTCGGACAGGGTGACTAATGAAAAACTGTTTTTT
>.|TRBV28|many|TRBJ2-1
CASSSPGGSGRSSSSYNEQFF
TGTGCCAGCAGTTCCCCAGGGGGTAGCGGAAGAAGCTCGAGCTCCTACAATGAGCAGTTCTTC
>.|TRBV28|.|TRBJ1-1
CASSLWGRRGLGTEAFF
TGTGCCAGCAGTTTATGGGGGCGACGGGGCTTGGGGACTGAAGCTTTCTTT
>.|TRBV28|.|TRBJ1-1
CASSPHPDINTEAFF
TGTGCCAGCAGTCCACACCCGGACATTAACACTGAAGCTTTCTTT
>.|TRBV19|many|TRBJ2-3
CASSPRGSGAFSDTQYF
TGTGCCAGTAGCCCTCGGGGGAGCGGAGCGTTCTCAGATACGCAGTATTTT
>TRBD1|TRBV29-1|few|TRBJ2-1
CSVEPGTGTYNEQFF
TGCAGCGTTGAACCCGGGACAGGGACCTACAATGAGCAGTTCTTC
>.|TRBV29-1|.|TRBJ2-7
CSVRTQGKDYEQYF
TGCAGCGTCCGCACTCAGGGGAAGGACTACGAGCAGTACTTC
>.|TRBV2|many|TRBJ1-3
CASGGDRGNTIYF
TGTGCCTCCGGGGGGGATCGAGGAAACACCATATATTTT
>TRBD1|TRBV28|many|TRBJ2-7
CASSLRGTANYEQYF
TGTGCCAGCAGTTTAAGGGGGACAGCCAACTACGAGCAGTACTTC
>TRBD1|TRBV7-9|many|TRBJ2-1
CAISGGAFSGPSLFF
TGTGCCATATCAGGGGGCGCCTTTTCAGGCCCGTCCCTGTTCTTC
>TRBD2|TRBV20-1|few|TRBJ2-1
CSARDARLAGDPTYNEQFF
TGCAGTGCTAGAGATGCTCGACTAGCGGGAGACCCCACCTACAATGAGCAGTTCTTC
>TRBD2|TRBV4-1|few|TRBJ2-1
CASSQAGTSGIVEQFF
TGCGCCAGCAGCCAAGCAGGGACTAGCGGGATTGTTGAGCAGTTCTTC
>TRBD2|TRBV6-5|many|TRBJ2-3
CASSYDASMLTSGSTDTQYF
TGTGCCAGCAGTTACGATGCCTCGATGTTGACTAGCGGTTCCACAGATACGCAGTATTTT
>TRBD2|TRBV7-9|.|TRBJ2-5
CASSPLEAGAQETQYF
TGTGCCAGCAGCCCCCTCGAAGCGGGAGCACAAGAGACCCAGTACTTC
>.|TRBV7-9|.|TRBJ2-1
CASSPSTTSGGAYNEQFF
TGTGCCAGCAGCCCAAGCACTACTAGTGGGGGTGCCTACAATGAGCAGTTCTTC
>.|TRBV7-6|few|TRBJ1-1
CASSLQTGTEAFF
TGTGCCAGCAGCTTACAGACGGGGACTGAAGCTTTCTTT
>TRBD2|TRBV13|many|TRBJ2-5
CASSLGRWGLAGVETQYF
TGTGCCAGCAGCTTAGGGAGATGGGGACTAGCGGGAGTCGAGACCCAGTACTTC
>.|TRBV30|many|TRBJ2-4
CAWSRDRGTSSTTSGNF
TGTGCCTGGAGTAGGGACAGGGGAACGTCGAGCACGACTAGCGGGAACTTC